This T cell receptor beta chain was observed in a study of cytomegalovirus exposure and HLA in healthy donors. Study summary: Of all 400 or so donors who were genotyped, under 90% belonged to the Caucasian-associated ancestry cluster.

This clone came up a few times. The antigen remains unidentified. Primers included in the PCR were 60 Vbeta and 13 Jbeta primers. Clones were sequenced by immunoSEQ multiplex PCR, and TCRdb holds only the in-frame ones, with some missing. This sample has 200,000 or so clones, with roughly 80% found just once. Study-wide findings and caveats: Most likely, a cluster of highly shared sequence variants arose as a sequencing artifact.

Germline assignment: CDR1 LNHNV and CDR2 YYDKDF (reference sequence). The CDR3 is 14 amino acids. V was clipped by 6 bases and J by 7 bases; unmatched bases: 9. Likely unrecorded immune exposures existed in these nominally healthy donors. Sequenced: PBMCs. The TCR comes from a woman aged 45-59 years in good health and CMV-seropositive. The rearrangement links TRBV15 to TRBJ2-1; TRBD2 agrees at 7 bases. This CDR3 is CATRLGTTNNEQFF. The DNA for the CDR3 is TGTGCCACCAGGCTCGGGACTACCAATAATGAGCAGTTCTTC.